These 5 T cell receptor beta chains came from one sample sequenced in a study of T cell responses to AZD1222 COVID-19 vaccine. TCRdb's table, derived via immunoSEQ multiplex PCR, lists solely in-frame clones and lacks some. The sample shows around 92,000 clones, approximately 91% of them seen only once. The sequences come from peripheral blood, collected on day 0 of AZD1222 vaccination. Every receptor here comes from an adult in good health.

V gene TRBV3-1 (or the pseudogene TRBV3-2) combines with J gene TRBJ2-5; 7 bases match TRBD1. J lost 5 bases, V lost 1 base, and 7 bases had no gene match. The germline V gene has CDR1 LGHDT and CDR2 YNNKEL (reference sequence). The CDR3 runs 15 residues. The CDR3, as DNA: TGTGCCAGCAGCCAAGTTGGCAGGGGGTTTGAGACCCAGTACTTC. Residues: CASSQVGRGFETQYF.

The CDR3 region has the DNA TGTGCCAGCAGCCAAGATGTGGCAGGGGGATATAGAGGCTACACCTTC. Translated: CASSQDVAGGYRGYTF. The genes are TRBV4-2 and TRBJ1-2; the match to TRBD1 covers 7 bases. From germline, CDR1 is LGHNA and CDR2 YNFKEQ. CDR3 length: 16 residues. Losses at the gene ends were 0 bases for V and 8 bases for J; bases not matched to a gene: 12.

J is TRBJ2-2 and V is TRBV29-1; 10 bases agree with TRBD2. Germline V lookup: CDR1 SQVTM, CDR2 ANQGSEA. V was pared by 0 bases and J by 6 bases, with 10 bases of the junction left unmatched. There are 17 residues in the CDR3. The CDR3 loop reads CSVEEASGGPPAGELFF. The CDR3 coding sequence is TGCAGCGTTGAAGAGGCTAGCGGGGGCCCACCCGCCGGGGAGCTGTTTTTT.

The CDR3: CASNRDREDTQYF. Written as DNA, the CDR3 is TGTGCCAGCAACCGGGACAGGGAAGATACGCAGTATTTT. The rearrangement uses TRBV4-2 and TRBJ2-3; 9 nucleotides match TRBD1. The germline V gene has CDR1 LGHNA and CDR2 YNFKEQ. The CDR3 is 13 amino acids. J lost 5 bases, V lost 7 bases, and 4 bases had no gene match.

The chain links TRBV7-9 to TRBJ2-5, with 10 bases that match TRBD1. The V gene's germline CDR1 is SEHNR and CDR2 FQNEAQ (reference sequence). CDR3 length: 16 amino acids. Trimming took 3 bases from V and 2 from J; bases not matched to a gene: 6. This CDR3 is CASSFRDRGGQETQYF. Written as DNA, the CDR3 is TGTGCCAGCAGCTTCCGGGACAGGGGCGGGCAAGAGACCCAGTACTTC.